The rows below give T cell receptor beta chains drawn from one sample of a study of T cells after yellow fever vaccination. From the 5' RACE reads, TCRdb called clonotypes with MiXCR, one entry per CDR3 protein. The sample includes 450,000 to 550,000 distinct CDR3 sequences, roughly 22% seen only once; the top ten take roughly a sixth. The sequenced sample was PBMCs, obtained 21 days after the first yellow fever vaccination. The receptors come from a young man who received the YFV17D yellow fever vaccine. The CDR3 runs from the conserved cysteine through the conserved F or W. The D gene is left open where the match is weak. A row's size may be missing; if present it is once, few, many or a size class.

TRBV3-1	TRBD1	TRBJ1-2	13	.	CASSSGQGAGYTF	TGTGCCAGCAGCTCCGGACAGGGGGCCGGCTACACCTTC
TRBV20-1	.	TRBJ2-3	18	.	CSARAVGGRGTNTDTQYF	TGCAGTGCTAGGGCAGTGGGGGGGCGGGGCACGAACACAGATACGCAGTATTTT
TRBV20-1	.	TRBJ1-6	14	.	CSALKGQDNSPLHF	TGCAGTGCTTTAAAGGGGCAGGATAATTCACCCCTCCACTTT
TRBV4-2	.	TRBJ1-3	16	.	CASSQDRASSGNTIYF	TGTGCCAGCAGCCAAGATCGGGCGAGCTCTGGAAACACCATATATTTT
TRBV12-3/TRBV12-4	.	TRBJ2-1	18	.	CASSSRTTKVTVTDEQFF	TGTGCCAGCAGCAGCCGGACGACAAAGGTCACCGTTACCGATGAGCAGTTCTTC
TRBV15	.	TRBJ2-5	19	.	CATSRPSRPSTVGEETQYF	TGTGCCACCAGCAGGCCTTCGAGGCCATCGACAGTAGGGGAAGAGACCCAGTACTTC
TRBV12-3/TRBV12-4	.	TRBJ1-6	14	few	CASSLRENESPLHF	TGTGCCAGCAGTTTGAGAGAAAATGAATCACCCCTCCACTTT
TRBV9	.	TRBJ1-3	14	.	CASGDLRGGNTIYF	TGTGCCAGCGGGGACTTGAGGGGCGGAAACACCATATATTTT
TRBV29-1	TRBD1	TRBJ2-1	14	.	CSVSVWGQGDEQFF	TGCAGCGTTTCGGTTTGGGGACAGGGGGATGAGCAGTTCTTC
TRBV4-2	.	TRBJ1-5	16	.	CASSQGGAGDNQPQHF	TGTGCCAGCAGCCAAGGAGGGGCAGGAGACAATCAGCCCCAGCATTTT
TRBV6-5	.	TRBJ1-5	17	.	CASSYTYVSGSNQPQHF	TGTGCCAGCAGTTACACTTATGTCTCCGGGAGCAATCAGCCCCAGCATTTT
TRBV6-1	.	TRBJ1-2	14	few	CASSPVRALGGYTF	TGTGCCAGCAGCCCGGTCAGGGCCTTGGGTGGCTACACCTTC
TRBV7-2	.	TRBJ1-6	15	.	CASSFSRQRLSPLHF	TGTGCCAGCAGCTTTTCCCGGCAAAGACTTTCACCCCTCCACTTT
TRBV12-3/TRBV12-4	.	TRBJ1-3	12	many	CANAWAGNTIYF	TGTGCCAATGCGTGGGCTGGAAACACCATATATTTT
TRBV6-5	.	TRBJ2-1	15	many	CASSLLSGPYNEQFF	TGTGCCAGCAGTCTACTCTCGGGACCCTACAATGAGCAGTTCTTC
TRBV6-5	TRBD2	TRBJ2-5	15	.	CASSYGGGRAETQYF	TGTGCCAGCAGTTACGGCGGGGGGAGGGCGGAGACCCAGTACTTC
TRBV10-3	.	TRBJ2-4	15	.	CAISESGIAKNIQYF	TGTGCCATCAGTGAGTCGGGGATAGCCAAAAACATTCAGTACTTC
TRBV25-1	TRBD1	TRBJ2-7	14	.	CASSPTGGAGEQYF	TGTGCCAGCAGCCCAACAGGGGGCGCGGGCGAGCAGTACTTC
TRBV7-6	.	TRBJ2-7	14	few	CASSLASKGGEQYF	TGTGCCAGCAGCTTAGCGTCGAAGGGAGGTGAGCAGTACTTC
TRBV20-1	TRBD2	TRBJ2-3	17	few	CSAYTLAGAGGTDTQYF	TGCAGTGCTTATACACTAGCGGGGGCCGGGGGCACAGATACGCAGTATTTT
TRBV5-1	TRBD1	TRBJ2-1	15	.	CASSLQGDSYNEQFF	TGCGCCAGCAGCTTACAGGGGGACTCCTACAATGAGCAGTTCTTC
TRBV7-3	.	TRBJ1-5	13	.	CATAPSFDQPQHF	TGTGCCACCGCCCCATCTTTCGATCAGCCCCAGCATTTT